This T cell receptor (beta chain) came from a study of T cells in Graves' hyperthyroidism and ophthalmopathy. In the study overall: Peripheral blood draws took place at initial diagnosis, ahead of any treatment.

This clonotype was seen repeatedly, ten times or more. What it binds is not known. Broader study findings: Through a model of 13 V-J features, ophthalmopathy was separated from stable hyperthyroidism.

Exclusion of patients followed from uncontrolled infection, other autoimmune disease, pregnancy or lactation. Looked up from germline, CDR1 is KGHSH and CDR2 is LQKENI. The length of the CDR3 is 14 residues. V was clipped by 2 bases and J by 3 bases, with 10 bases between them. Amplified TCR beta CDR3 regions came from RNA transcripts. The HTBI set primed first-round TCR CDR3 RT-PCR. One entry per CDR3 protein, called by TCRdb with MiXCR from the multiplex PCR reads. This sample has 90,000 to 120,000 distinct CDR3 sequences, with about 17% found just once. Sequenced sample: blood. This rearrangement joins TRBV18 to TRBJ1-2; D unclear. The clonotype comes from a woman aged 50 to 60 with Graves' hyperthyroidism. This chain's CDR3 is CASSPTIGDYGYTF. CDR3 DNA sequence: TGTGCCAGCTCACCAACCATTGGGGACTATGGCTACACCTTC.